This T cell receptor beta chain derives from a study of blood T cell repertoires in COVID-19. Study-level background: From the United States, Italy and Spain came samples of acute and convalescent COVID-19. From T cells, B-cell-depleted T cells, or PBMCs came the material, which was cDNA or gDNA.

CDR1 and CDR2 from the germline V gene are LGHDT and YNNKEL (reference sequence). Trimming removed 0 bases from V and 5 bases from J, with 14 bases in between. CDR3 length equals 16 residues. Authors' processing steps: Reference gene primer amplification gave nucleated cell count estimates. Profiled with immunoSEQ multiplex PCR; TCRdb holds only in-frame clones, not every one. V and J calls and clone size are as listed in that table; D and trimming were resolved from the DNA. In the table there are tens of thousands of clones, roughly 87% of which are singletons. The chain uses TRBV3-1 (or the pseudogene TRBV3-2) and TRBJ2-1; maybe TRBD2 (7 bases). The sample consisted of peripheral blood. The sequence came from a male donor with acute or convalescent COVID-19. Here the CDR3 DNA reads TGTGCCAGCAGCCAAGATCCGGGGGGCGGCAACAATGAGCAGTTCTTC. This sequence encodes CASSQDPGGGNNEQFF.